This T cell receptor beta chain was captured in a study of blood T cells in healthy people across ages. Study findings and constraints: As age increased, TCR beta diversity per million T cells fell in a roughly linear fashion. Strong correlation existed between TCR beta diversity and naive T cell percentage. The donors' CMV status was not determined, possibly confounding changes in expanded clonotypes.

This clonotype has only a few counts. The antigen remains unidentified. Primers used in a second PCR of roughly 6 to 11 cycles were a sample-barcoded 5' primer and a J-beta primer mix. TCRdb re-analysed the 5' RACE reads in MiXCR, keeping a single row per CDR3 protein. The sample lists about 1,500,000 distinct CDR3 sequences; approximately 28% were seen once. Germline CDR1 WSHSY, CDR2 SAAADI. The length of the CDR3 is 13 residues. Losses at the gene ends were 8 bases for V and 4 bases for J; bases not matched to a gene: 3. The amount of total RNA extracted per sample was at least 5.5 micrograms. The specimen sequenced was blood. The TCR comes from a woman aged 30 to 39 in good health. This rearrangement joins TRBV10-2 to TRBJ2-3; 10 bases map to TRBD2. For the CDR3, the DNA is TGCGCCAGCCAGCTAGCGGGGGCAGATACGCAGTATTTT. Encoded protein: CASQLAGADTQYF.